This T cell receptor beta chain stems from a study of blood T cell repertoires in COVID-19. Study overall: The United States, Italy and Spain provided the acute and convalescent COVID-19 samples. Sample material is recorded as cDNA or gDNA derived from T cells, B-cell-depleted T cells, or PBMCs.

The CDR3 spans 16 residues. V shed 2 bases, J shed 3 bases, and the junction held 9 bases outside the gene matches. The germline CDR1 and CDR2 sequences are WSHSY and SAAADI. In the original processing: Amplified reference gene primers provided the basis for estimating nucleated cell counts. This table comes from immunoSEQ multiplex PCR, and its TCRdb copy is limited to in-frame clones, with some not included. That table is the source of V, J and clone size, and D and trimming were worked out from the DNA. Seen here are about 400,000 clones, roughly 86% observed once, and the top ten hold 3%. The sample taken for sequencing was peripheral blood. The gene calls are TRBV10-2 and TRBJ2-7; 8 bases map to TRBD1. This TCR came from a human donor in a cohort sampled during active COVID-19. The DNA for the CDR3 is TGCGCCAGCAGTGAGCAGGGGGCGAAGACCCTCTACGAGCAGTACTTC. This encodes CASSEQGAKTLYEQYF.